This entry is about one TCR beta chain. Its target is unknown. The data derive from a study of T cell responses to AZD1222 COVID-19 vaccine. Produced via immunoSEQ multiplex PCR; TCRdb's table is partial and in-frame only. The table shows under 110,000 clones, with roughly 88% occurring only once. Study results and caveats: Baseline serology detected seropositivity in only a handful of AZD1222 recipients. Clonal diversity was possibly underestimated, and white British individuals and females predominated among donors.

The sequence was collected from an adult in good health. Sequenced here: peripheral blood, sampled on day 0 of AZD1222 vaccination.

The CDR3 bases are TGTGCCAGCAGTTTACTGGCGGGTTCTTACAATGAGCAGTTCTTC. Translated: CASSLLAGSYNEQFF. V and J are TRBV27 and TRBJ2-1; a weak D match, TRBD2 (5 bases). CDR1 and CDR2 from the germline V gene are MNHEY and SMNVEV (reference sequence). The CDR3 consists of 15 residues. Trimming cost V 2 bases and J 4 bases, with 12 bases left between them.